Shown below are 7 T cell receptor beta chains from a single sample sequenced in a study of T cell responses to AZD1222 COVID-19 vaccine (dated by TCRdb to the early 2020s). Reading the label with the study, this specimen's time point is: about 28 days (+/-7) after the second vaccine dose. Receptor amplification or capture employed the immunoSEQ multiplex PCR assay. The table comes from immuneACCESS by way of TCRdb, which keeps in-frame sequences with V and J called. Part of the clones is missing from these tables; in studies checked, under half for an unresolved V gene and the rest for unknown reasons. The sample records about 25,000 clones, about 86% of which are singletons. Approximately 8.6% of the sample rests with the top ten. This specimen was peripheral blood, taken 28 days after the second AZD1222 dose. These receptors originate from an adult who received the AZD1222 COVID-19 vaccine.

The gene calls are TRBV6-1 and TRBJ1-2; TRBD1 is a possible D gene (6 bases). Germline values: CDR1 MNHNS, CDR2 SASEGT. Trimming took off 0 bases at V and 2 bases at J, with 13 bases between the two ends. There are 16 residues in the CDR3. This CDR3 is CASSEATNRDNYGYTF. The DNA for the CDR3 is TGTGCCAGCAGTGAAGCGACCAACAGGGACAACTATGGCTACACCTTC.

The chain employs TRBV2 and TRBJ2-1; no clear D gene. Trimming stripped 6 bases from V and 8 bases from J, with 11 bases between. Germline V CDR1 and CDR2: SNHLY, FYNNEI. The CDR3 has 12 amino acids. This CDR3 is CASRPRIDEQFF. CDR3 nucleotide sequence: TGTGCCAGCAGACCCAGGATTGATGAGCAGTTCTTC.

V usage is TRBV28 and J usage is TRBJ2-5, with 9 bases matching TRBD2. V shed 2 bases, J shed 2 bases, and the junction held 12 bases outside the gene matches. Germline assignment: CDR1 MDHEN and CDR2 SYDVKM. There are 18 residues in the CDR3. CDR3 residues: CASSLASDGLAGQETQYF. The CDR3 coding sequence is TGTGCCAGCAGTTTAGCTAGCGACGGGCTAGCGGGGCAAGAGACCCAGTACTTC.

The sample holds one count of this clone. The gene calls are TRBV12-3 or TRBV12-4 and TRBJ1-1; no clear D. Deletions cut 3 bases from V and 4 bases from J, with 9 bases between. CDR3 size: 13 residues. Here the CDR3 reads CASSLDWSTEAFF. CDR3 nucleotides: TGTGCCAGCAGTTTGGATTGGAGCACTGAAGCTTTCTTT.

This sequence joins TRBV7-3 and TRBJ1-1; no clear D. CDR3 size: 13 residues. The V end lost 4 bases, the J end lost 8 bases, and 14 bases lay between the germline ends. Germline-derived CDR1 and CDR2 are SGHTA and FQGTGA. CDR3 residues: CASSSNPGGEAFF. For the CDR3, the DNA is TGTGCCAGCAGCTCAAATCCGGGAGGGGAAGCTTTCTTT.

The V call is TRBV5-6, the J call TRBJ1-2; 10 bases fit TRBD1. V lost 4 bases and J lost 5; bases outside the gene matches: 5. Germline CDR1 reads SGHDT; CDR2 reads YYEEEE. This CDR3 is 14 amino acids long. CDR3 sequence (DNA): TGTGCCAGCAGCCGACAGGGGGCCGGGTATGGCTACACCTTC. This encodes CASSRQGAGYGYTF.

The V gene is TRBV29-1, the J gene TRBJ1-2, with 10 positions matching TRBD1. The CDR3 extends over 13 amino acids. V gave up 6 bases and J gave up 1 base; unmatched junction bases: 2. CDR1 is SQVTM and CDR2 is ANQGSEA in the germline V gene. CDR3 amino acids: CSVGQGGNYGYTF. In DNA, the CDR3 is TGCAGCGTAGGACAGGGGGGTAACTATGGCTACACCTTC.